The 15 T cell receptor beta chains in this list originate from one sample, sequenced in a study of vaccination and CD4 T cells after COVID-19. The treatment: 10-day PBMC culture with coronavirus spike peptide pools or control peptides (ViraFEST assay). What these receptors recognize is not known. Sequenced with the Oncomine TCR Beta short-read assay was DNA taken from cultured CD4+ T cells. MiXCR, applied by TCRdb to the PCR reads, yields one record per CDR3 protein. This table holds about 30,000 distinct CDR3 sequences, approximately 60% found once. Material: CD4+ T cells from blood, cultured in vitro, obtained after SARS-CoV-2 vaccination. The source of these receptors is a human donor who received a COVID-19 vaccine.

In its sample, this clonotype was seen once. The chain uses TRBV6-1 and TRBJ1-4; possibly TRBD1 for D (5 bases). This CDR3 region has 14 residues. The germline CDR1 and CDR2 sequences are MNHNS and SASEGT. V was trimmed by 7 bases and J by 6 bases, leaving 15 bases between them. The CDR3 DNA reads as TGTGCCAGCACGCCGTGGGGACGGGATGAAAAACTGTTTTTT. Translation: CASTPWGRDEKLFF.

This clonotype has more than one count but fewer than ten. The chain has TRBV7-2 and TRBJ2-5; D not resolved. The CDR3 runs to 12 residues. CDR1 SGHTA and CDR2 FQGNSA come from the germline V gene. Deletions cut 3 bases from V and 2 bases from J, with 4 bases between. For the CDR3, the DNA is TGTGCCAGCAGCTTTGGGCAAGAGACCCAGTACTTC. Translating it yields CASSFGQETQYF.

The gene calls are TRBV6-5 and TRBJ2-7; 11 nucleotides match TRBD1. CDR1 and CDR2 from the germline V gene are MNHEY and SVGAGI. Trimming took 4 bases from V and 3 from J; bases not matched to a gene: 5. This CDR3 has 15 residues. The CDR3 DNA reads as TGTGCCAGCAGTTCCACCGGGACAGGGGGCTACGAGCAGTACTTC. This gives the protein CASSSTGTGGYEQYF.

This clonotype has a handful of counts. The chain joins TRBV6-1 to TRBJ1-2; D is undetermined. CDR1 MNHNS and CDR2 SASEGT come from the germline V gene. This CDR3 spans 13 amino acids. Trimming left V 2 bases short and J 4 bases short, with 8 bases between. The DNA of the CDR3 is TGTGCCAGCAGTGAAAGGGCAGTCTATGGCTACACCTTC. As protein: CASSERAVYGYTF.

The rearrangement uses TRBV20-1 and TRBJ1-2; the D gene is possibly TRBD1 (5 bases). V dropped 1 base and J dropped 4 bases, with 16 bases sitting between them. The CDR3 length is 15 residues. Germline V gene lookup returns CDR1 DFQATT and CDR2 SNEGSKA (reference sequence). In DNA, the CDR3 is TGCAGTGCTAGAGTTCCTCTGGGCAGGGTCTATGGCTACACCTTC. It encodes CSARVPLGRVYGYTF.

This chain uses TRBV12-3 or TRBV12-4 with TRBJ1-5, with a tentative D call TRBD1 (5 bases). With 7 bases removed from V and 0 bases from J, the gap between germline ends came to 7 bases. CDR3 length: 13 amino acids. CDR3 amino acids: CASTRDSNQPQHF. The CDR3 nucleotides are TGTGCCAGCACCAGGGATAGCAATCAGCCCCAGCATTTT.

The chain combines TRBV30 with TRBJ1-6; weak D call: TRBD1 (5 bases). The CDR3 sequence is 13 residues long. V was clipped by 3 bases and J by 4 bases, with 7 bases between them. Germline V gives CDR1 GTSNPN, CDR2 SVGIG (reference sequence). CDR3 in DNA: TGTGCCTGGAGGGGACGTTATAATTCACCCCTCCACTTT. As protein: CAWRGRYNSPLHF.

This clonotype was counted between two and nine times. A junction end diverges from the germline sequence, so it may reflect a read error. This rearrangement joins TRBV20-1 to TRBJ1-3, with TRBD1 matching 7 bases. Looked up from germline, CDR1 is DFQATT and CDR2 is SNEGSKA (reference sequence). CDR3 length: 15 amino acids. CDR3 loop: CSAREGAVSGNTIYF. In nucleotides, the CDR3 is TGCAGTGCTCGAGAGGGGGCGGTCTCTGGAAACACCATATATTTT.

The table lists this clonotype with a few counts. V is TRBV15 and J is TRBJ2-3, with 10 positions matching TRBD1. CDR1 is LNHNV and CDR2 is YYDKDF in the germline V gene (reference sequence). The CDR3 runs 16 residues. V dropped 1 base and J dropped 4; count of bases not matched to a gene: 5. The CDR3 loop is CATSRVIGQGADTQYF. In DNA form, the CDR3 reads TGTGCCACCAGCAGAGTTATAGGACAGGGGGCAGATACGCAGTATTTT. The whole variable domain, filled in from reference TRBV15 and TRBJ2-3, reads DAMVIQNPRYQVTQFGKPVTLSCSQTLNHNVMYWYQQKSSQAPKLLFHYYDKDFNNEADTPDNFQSRRPNTSFCFLDIRSPGLGDTAMYLCATSRVIGQGADTQYFGPGTRLTVL.

The V and J genes are TRBV18 and TRBJ1-1, with D unresolved. CDR1 is KGHSH, CDR2 LQKENI, per germline. Deletions cut 0 bases from V and 2 bases from J, with 10 bases between. The CDR3 sequence is 15 residues long. The CDR3 protein is CASSPPTGPNTEAFF. The CDR3 bases are TGTGCCAGCTCACCACCGACGGGTCCCAACACTGAAGCTTTCTTT.

This chain connects TRBV11-2 to TRBJ1-5; the D gene is possibly TRBD1 (5 bases). Germline V gene lookup returns CDR1 SGHAT and CDR2 FQNNGV. The CDR3 sequence is 15 residues long. V lost 1 base and J 3 bases, leaving 10 bases between the germline ends. Here the CDR3 reads CASSLGRAINQPQHF. CDR3 sequence (DNA): TGTGCCAGCAGCTTAGGCAGGGCCATCAATCAGCCCCAGCATTTT.

V usage is TRBV20-1 and J usage is TRBJ2-2; a weak D match, TRBD1 (6 bases). V lost 6 bases to trimming and J lost 0 bases, with 20 bases between them. Germline V lookup: CDR1 DFQATT, CDR2 SNEGSKA (reference sequence). The CDR3 loop spans 17 amino acids. DNA of the CDR3: TGCAGTGCGGCCGGGACACCCGATGGAGCGAACACCGGGGAGCTGTTTTTT. Its protein is CSAAGTPDGANTGELFF.

V is TRBV7-9 and J is TRBJ2-7; D is unresolved. Germline-derived CDR1 and CDR2 are SEHNR and FQNEAQ (reference sequence). The CDR3 consists of 11 residues. The V end was cut by 5 bases, the J end by 3 bases, with 5 bases between. The CDR3: CASSRIYEQYF. CDR3 DNA: TGTGCCAGCAGCAGGATCTACGAGCAGTACTTC.

This clonotype was seen just once. The V gene is TRBV6-1, the J gene TRBJ2-5; perhaps D is TRBD1 or TRBD2 (6 bases each). This CDR3 has 16 residues. Trimming took 6 bases from V and 1 from J, leaving 18 bases between them. Germline CDR1 and CDR2: MNHNS and SASEGT. CDR3 sequence: CASSLVKGGSQETQYF. CDR3 bases: TGTGCCAGCAGCCTCGTGAAAGGGGGGTCCCAAGAGACCCAGTACTTC.

The chain employs TRBV7-9 and TRBJ2-2, with D possibly TRBD2 on 5 matching bases. There are 14 residues in the CDR3. Germline CDR1 SEHNR, CDR2 FQNEAQ (reference sequence). The V and J ends lost 3 bases and 2 bases respectively, with 7 bases between them. CDR3 in amino acids: CASSLDLNTGELFF. DNA of the CDR3: TGTGCCAGCAGCTTGGACTTAAACACCGGGGAGCTGTTTTTT.